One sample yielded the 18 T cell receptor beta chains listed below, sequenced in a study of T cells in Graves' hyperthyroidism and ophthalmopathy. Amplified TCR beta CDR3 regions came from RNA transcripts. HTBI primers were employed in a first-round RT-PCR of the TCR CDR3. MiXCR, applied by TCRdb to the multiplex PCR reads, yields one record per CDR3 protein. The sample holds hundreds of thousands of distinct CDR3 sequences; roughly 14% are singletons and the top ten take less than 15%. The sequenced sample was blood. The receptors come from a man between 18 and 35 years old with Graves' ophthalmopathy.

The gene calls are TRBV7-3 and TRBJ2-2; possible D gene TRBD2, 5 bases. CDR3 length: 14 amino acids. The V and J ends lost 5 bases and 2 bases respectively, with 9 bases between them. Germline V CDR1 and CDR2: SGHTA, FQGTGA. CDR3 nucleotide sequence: TGTGCCAGCAGCGCCCGGGATAACACCGGGGAGCTGTTTTTT. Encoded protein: CASSARDNTGELFF.

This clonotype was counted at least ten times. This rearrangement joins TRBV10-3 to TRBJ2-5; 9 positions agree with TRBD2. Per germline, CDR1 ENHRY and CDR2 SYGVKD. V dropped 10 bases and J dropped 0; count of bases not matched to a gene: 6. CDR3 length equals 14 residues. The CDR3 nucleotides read TGTGCCACCAATGAGCGGGGGGACCAAGAGACCCAGTACTTC. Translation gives CATNERGDQETQYF.

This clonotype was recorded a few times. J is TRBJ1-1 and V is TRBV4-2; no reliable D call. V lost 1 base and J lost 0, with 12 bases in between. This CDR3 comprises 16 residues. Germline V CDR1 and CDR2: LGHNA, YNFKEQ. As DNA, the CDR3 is TGTGCCAGCAGCCAAGGCCCCGGGCAGATGAACACTGAAGCTTTCTTT. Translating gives CASSQGPGQMNTEAFF.

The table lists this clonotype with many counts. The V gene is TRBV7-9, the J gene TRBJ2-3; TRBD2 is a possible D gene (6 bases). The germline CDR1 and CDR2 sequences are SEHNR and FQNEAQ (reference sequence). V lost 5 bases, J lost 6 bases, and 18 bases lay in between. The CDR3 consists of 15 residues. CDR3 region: CASSRLASDQDTQYF. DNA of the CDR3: TGTGCCAGCAGCAGGCTAGCGAGCGACCAGGATACGCAGTATTTT.

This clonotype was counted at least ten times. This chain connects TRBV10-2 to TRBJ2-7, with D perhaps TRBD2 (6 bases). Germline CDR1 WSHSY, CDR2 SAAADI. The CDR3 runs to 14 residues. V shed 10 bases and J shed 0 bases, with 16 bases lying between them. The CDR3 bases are TGCGCCACCCACCGTGGGGACTCCTCCTACGAGCAGTACTTC. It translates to CATHRGDSSYEQYF.

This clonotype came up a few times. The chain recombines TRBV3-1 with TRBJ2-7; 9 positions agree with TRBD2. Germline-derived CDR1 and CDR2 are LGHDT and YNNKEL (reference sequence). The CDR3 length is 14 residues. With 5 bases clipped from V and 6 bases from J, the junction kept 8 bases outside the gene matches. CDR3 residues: CASSATSGLSEQYF. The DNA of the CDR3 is TGTGCCAGCAGCGCGACTAGCGGCCTCTCCGAGCAGTACTTC.

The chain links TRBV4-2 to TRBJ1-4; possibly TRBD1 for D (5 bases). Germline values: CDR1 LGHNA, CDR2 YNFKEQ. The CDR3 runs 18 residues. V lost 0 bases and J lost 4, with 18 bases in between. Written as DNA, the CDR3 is TGTGCCAGCAGCCAAGATTGGGGACTAGCGGGCATTAATGAAAAACTGTTTTTT. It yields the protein CASSQDWGLAGINEKLFF.

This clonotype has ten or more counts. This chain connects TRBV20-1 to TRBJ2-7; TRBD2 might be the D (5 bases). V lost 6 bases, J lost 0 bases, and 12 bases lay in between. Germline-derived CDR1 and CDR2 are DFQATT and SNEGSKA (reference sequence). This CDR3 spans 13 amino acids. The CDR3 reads CSAARGNSYEQYF. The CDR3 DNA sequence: TGCAGTGCCGCCCGGGGAAACTCCTACGAGCAGTACTTC.

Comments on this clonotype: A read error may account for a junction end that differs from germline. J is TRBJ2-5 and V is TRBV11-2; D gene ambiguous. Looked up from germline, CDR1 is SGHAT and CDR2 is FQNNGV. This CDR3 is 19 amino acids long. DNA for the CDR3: TGTGCCAGCAGCTTACACAGATTGGAAGATTATCATACGAGCATAAGAGGTAACTTC. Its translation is CASSLHRLEDYHTSIRGNF. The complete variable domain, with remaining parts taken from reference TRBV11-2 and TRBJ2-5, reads EAGVAQSPRYKIIEKRQSVAFWCNPISGHATLYWYQQILGQGPKLLIQFQNNGVVDDSQLPKDRFSAERLKGVDSTLKIQPAKLEDSAVYLCASSLHRLEDYHTSIRGNFGPGTRLLVL.

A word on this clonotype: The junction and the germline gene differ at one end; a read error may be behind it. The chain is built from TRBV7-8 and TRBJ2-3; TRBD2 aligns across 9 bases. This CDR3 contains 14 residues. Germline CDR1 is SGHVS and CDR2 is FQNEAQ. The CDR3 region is CASARAGGTDTRYF. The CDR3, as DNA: TGTGCCAGCGCGAGGGCGGGGGGGACAGATACGCGGTATTTT.

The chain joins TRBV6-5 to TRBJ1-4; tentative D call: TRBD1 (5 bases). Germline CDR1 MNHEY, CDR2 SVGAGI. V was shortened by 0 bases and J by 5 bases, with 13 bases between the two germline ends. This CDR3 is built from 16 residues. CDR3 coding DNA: TGTGCCAGCAGTTACTCACATTGGGGACTCAATGAAAAACTGTTTTTT. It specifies CASSYSHWGLNEKLFF.

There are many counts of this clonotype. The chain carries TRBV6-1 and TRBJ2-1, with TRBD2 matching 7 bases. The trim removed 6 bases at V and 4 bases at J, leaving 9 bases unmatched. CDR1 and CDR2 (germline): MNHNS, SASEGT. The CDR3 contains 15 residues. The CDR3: CASRPFAGEYNEQFF. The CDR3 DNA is TGTGCCAGCAGGCCCTTTGCGGGGGAGTACAATGAGCAGTTCTTC.

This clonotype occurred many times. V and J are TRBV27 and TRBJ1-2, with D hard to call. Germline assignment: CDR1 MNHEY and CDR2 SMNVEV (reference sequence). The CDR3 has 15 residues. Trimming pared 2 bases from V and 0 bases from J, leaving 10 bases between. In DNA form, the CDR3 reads TGTGCCAGCAGTTTAGAGCGGGGAGCTAACTATGGCTACACCTTC. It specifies CASSLERGANYGYTF.

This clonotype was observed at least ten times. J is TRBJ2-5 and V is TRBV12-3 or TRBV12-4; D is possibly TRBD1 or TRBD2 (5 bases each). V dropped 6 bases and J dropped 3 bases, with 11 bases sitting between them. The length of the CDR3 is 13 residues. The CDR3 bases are TGTGCCAGCAGCCCGGGACGCAAAGAGACCCAGTACTTC. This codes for CASSPGRKETQYF.

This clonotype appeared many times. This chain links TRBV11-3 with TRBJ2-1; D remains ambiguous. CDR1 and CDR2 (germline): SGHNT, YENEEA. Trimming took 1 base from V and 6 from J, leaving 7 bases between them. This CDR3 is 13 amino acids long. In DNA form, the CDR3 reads TGTGCCAGCAGCTTAGTGGGTCCCAATGAGCAGTTCTTC. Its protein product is CASSLVGPNEQFF.

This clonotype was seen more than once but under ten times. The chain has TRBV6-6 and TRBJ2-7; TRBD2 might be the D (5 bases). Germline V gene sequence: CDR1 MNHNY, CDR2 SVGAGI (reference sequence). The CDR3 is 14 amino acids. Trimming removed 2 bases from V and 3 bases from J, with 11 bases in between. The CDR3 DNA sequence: TGTGCCAGCAGTTACGGTCCGGGATTCTACGAGCAGTACTTC. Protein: CASSYGPGFYEQYF.

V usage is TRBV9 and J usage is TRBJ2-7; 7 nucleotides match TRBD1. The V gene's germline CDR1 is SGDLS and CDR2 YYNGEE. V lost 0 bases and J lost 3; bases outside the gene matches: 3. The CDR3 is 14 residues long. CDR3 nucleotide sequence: TGTGCCAGCAGCGTAGGGGACAGAGACTACGAGCAGTACTTC. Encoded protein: CASSVGDRDYEQYF.

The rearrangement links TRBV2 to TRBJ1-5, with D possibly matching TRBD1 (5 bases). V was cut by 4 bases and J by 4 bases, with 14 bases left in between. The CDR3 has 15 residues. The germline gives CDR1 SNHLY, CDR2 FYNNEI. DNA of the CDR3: TGTGCCAGCAGTGCAGGCAGGGCTGGGAATCAGCCCCAGCATTTT. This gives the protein CASSAGRAGNQPQHF.